The rows below give T cell receptor beta chains drawn from one sample of a study of shared clonotypes between healthy human individuals. Method: immunoSEQ multiplex PCR; TCRdb's copy keeps in-frame clones and lacks some. The sample shows some 1.5 million clones, around 95% of them seen only once. The sample consisted of naive CD4+ T cells sorted from blood. These TCRs come from a man aged 25-40 years in good health. CDR3s leave out the opening cysteine and the closing phenylalanine or tryptophan. D genes are given only for firm matches.

TRBD1,TRBV18,TRBJ2-3,ASAQGQGTDTQY
.,TRBV10-3,TRBJ2-7,AISESHATSYEQY
.,TRBV7-9,TRBJ2-1,ASSFGNEQF
.,TRBV5-4,TRBJ2-5,ASSLLTRGGETQY
.,TRBV6-1,TRBJ2-3,ASSESEGGIGTQY
.,TRBV6-1,TRBJ2-5,ASSEAPRIGTQY
.,TRBV12-5,TRBJ2-1,ASGRSAYNEQF
.,TRBV7-2,TRBJ2-7,ASSLRGAGEQY
.,TRBV19,TRBJ2-1,ASSIGLFRTVQEQF
.,TRBV5-1,TRBJ2-7,ASSLGGIYEQY
.,TRBV4-1,TRBJ2-2,ASSQDNRANTGELF
TRBD2,TRBV6-5,TRBJ2-7,ASSYNQGGKTLEQY
.,TRBV11-3,TRBJ2-7,ASSLGADSSYEQY
.,TRBV25-1,TRBJ1-1,ASSFSDRSYTEAF
.,TRBV5-1,TRBJ2-5,ASSLGSGQETQY
.,TRBV2,TRBJ2-3,ASRSRGLADTEVGKDTQY
.,TRBV11-2,TRBJ2-7,ASSLMGPVQGGEQY
TRBD2,TRBV4-1,TRBJ2-7,ASSQDLKRGSYEQY
TRBD2,TRBV4-1,TRBJ2-1,ASSHPVAGGYNEQF
.,TRBV10-2,TRBJ1-5,ASSESSGRNQPQH
.,TRBV18,TRBJ1-1,ASSAQVGGTEAF
TRBD1,TRBV28,TRBJ2-7,ASSSPGGTYEQY
.,TRBV7-2,TRBJ2-1,ASSPSHQGWHEQF
.,TRBV13,TRBJ2-1,ASSSPYKSSYNEQF
.,TRBV18,TRBJ2-4,ASSPPGSLAKNIQY
.,TRBV30,TRBJ2-7,AWSVWFYEQY
TRBD2,TRBV7-2,TRBJ2-1,ASSGGTSYLYNEQF
.,TRBV5-1,TRBJ2-7,ASSMTGGREQY
.,TRBV5-4,TRBJ2-3,ASSPGRGTDTQY
TRBD1,TRBV2,TRBJ1-4,AGQTGEGEKLF
.,TRBV28,TRBJ2-1,ASTRDSYNEQF
.,TRBV18,TRBJ1-1,ASSPQGTEAF
.,TRBV27,TRBJ2-7,ASSLIQNYEQY
.,TRBV27,TRBJ2-2,ASTPGQSVTGELF
TRBD1,TRBV28,TRBJ1-2,ASSSGGYDYGYT
.,TRBV9,TRBJ1-1,ASSVGVGGNTEAF
.,TRBV6-5,TRBJ1-1,ASSHPGVGGFEAF
TRBD2,TRBV7-9,TRBJ2-5,ASSFGLAGAQETQY
TRBD1,TRBV7-2,TRBJ1-5,ASSLNGQGFNQPQH
TRBD2,TRBV6-5,TRBJ2-1,ASSRTRYNEQF
TRBD1,TRBV7-2,TRBJ1-4,ASSLAGTGGRELF
.,TRBV5-4,TRBJ2-7,ASSLPRGGQSSYEQY
.,TRBV5-1,TRBJ2-7,ASSRTGYYEQY
TRBD1,TRBV19,TRBJ1-5,ASSRTGAANQPQH
.,TRBV2,TRBJ1-2,ASKTRGGGYT
.,TRBV7-8,TRBJ2-5,ASSLVRWAQRRGTQY
TRBD2,TRBV5-4,TRBJ2-7,ASTPKRGSSYEQY
.,TRBV19,TRBJ2-3,ASSLLGGTDTQY
.,TRBV27,TRBJ1-1,ASSRGQFNTEAF
TRBD2,TRBV5-1,TRBJ2-5,ASDSGRGRETQY
.,TRBV7-9,TRBJ1-2,ASSLGGTSNYGYT
.,TRBV28,TRBJ2-2,ASSWGKGELF
.,TRBV6-5,TRBJ2-1,ASSYVASGDNEQF
TRBD1,TRBV14,TRBJ2-7,ASSQEIQGHEQY